This T cell receptor (beta chain) comes out of a study of beta chain features in type 1 diabetes. Study outcomes and limitations: Insertions were fewer and deletions more numerous at VDJ junctions in type 1 diabetes patients. PCR might favor shorter templates, equally in patients and controls. Sampled from patients, naive, central memory and Treg TCRB repertoires appeared more similar than those sampled from healthy donors.

Purity (above 98%) was reached by all sorted populations. TCRB transcripts that were expressed got sequenced, as all of the isolated RNA had been reverse transcribed. Method: immunoSEQ multiplex PCR; TCRdb's copy keeps in-frame clones and lacks some. The table includes 680,000 or so clones, about 14% detected once. V was pared by 4 bases and J by 2 bases, with 12 bases between. CDR1 and CDR2 from the germline V gene are MNHEY and SVGAGI. The length of the CDR3 is 15 residues. For this clone: Its antigen is unknown.

The specimen was naive CD4+ T cells from blood. The rearrangement uses TRBV6-5 and TRBJ2-1, with D perhaps being TRBD1 or TRBD2 (5 bases each). The sequence was collected from a man aged 18 to 29 in good health. In DNA, the CDR3 is TGTGCCAGCAGTTTCGGGACGGTTGCCTACAATGAGCAGTTCTTC. This gives the protein CASSFGTVAYNEQFF.